Listed here is a single T cell receptor (beta chain). Its target is not known. Using RNA template, CDR3s of TCR alpha and beta were amplified with iRepertoire arm-PCR. One entry per CDR3 protein results from TCRdb running MiXCR on the multiplex PCR reads. Of 300,000 to 400,000 distinct CDR3 sequences detected, 35% to 45% appear once; the ten largest clones hold more than 10%. This entry comes from a study of glioma-infiltrating T cells. Study in general: About a million peripheral T cells were targeted at roughly 4- to 11-fold coverage. Findings and caveats of the study: Non-neoplastic patients had below-expected tissue-blood divergence, while all gliomas exceeded expectation. Patients with low tissue-blood divergence carried a signature set of shared blood CDR3 motifs.

The CDR3 loop spans 15 amino acids. CDR1 and CDR2 (germline): SNHLY, FYNNEI. V lost 6 bases, J lost 3 bases, and 6 bases stayed unmatched. This sequence was found in a human donor with low-grade glioma or glioblastoma, undergoing nonglioma brain surgery, or in good health (not recorded which). The J gene is TRBJ2-1, the V gene TRBV2, with TRBD2 matching 9 bases. Sequencing was done on a sample of glioma tissue, nonneoplastic brain tissue, or PBMCs (not recorded which). CDR3 bases: TGTGCCAGCAGGTCGACTAGCGGAAGCTACAATGAGCAGTTCTTC. The encoded protein is CASRSTSGSYNEQFF.